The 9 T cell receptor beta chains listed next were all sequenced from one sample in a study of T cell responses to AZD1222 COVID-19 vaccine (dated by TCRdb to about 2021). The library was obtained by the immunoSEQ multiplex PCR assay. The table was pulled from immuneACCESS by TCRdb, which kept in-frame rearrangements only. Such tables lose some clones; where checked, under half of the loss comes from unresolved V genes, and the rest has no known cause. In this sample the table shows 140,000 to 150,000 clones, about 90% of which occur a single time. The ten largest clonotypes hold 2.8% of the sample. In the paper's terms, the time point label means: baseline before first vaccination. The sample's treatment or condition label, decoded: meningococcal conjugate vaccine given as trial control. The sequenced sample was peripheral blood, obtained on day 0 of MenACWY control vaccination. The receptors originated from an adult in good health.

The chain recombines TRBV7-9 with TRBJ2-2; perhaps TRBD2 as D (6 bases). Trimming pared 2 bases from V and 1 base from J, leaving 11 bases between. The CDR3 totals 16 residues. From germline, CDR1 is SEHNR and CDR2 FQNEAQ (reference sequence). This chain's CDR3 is CASSLLPRENTGELFF. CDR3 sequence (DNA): TGTGCCAGCAGCTTACTGCCGCGGGAGAACACCGGGGAGCTGTTTTTT.

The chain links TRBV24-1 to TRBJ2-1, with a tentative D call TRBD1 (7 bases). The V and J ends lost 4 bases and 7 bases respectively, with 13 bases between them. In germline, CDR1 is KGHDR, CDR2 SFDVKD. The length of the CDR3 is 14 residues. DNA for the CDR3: TGTGCCACCAGTGACGAGACAGGGAGGAATGAGCAGTTCTTC. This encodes CATSDETGRNEQFF.

CDR3 protein: CASSPLSPAGATDTQYF. The CDR3 DNA sequence: TGTGCCAGCAGTCCCTTAAGTCCAGCGGGAGCTACAGATACGCAGTATTTT. The rearrangement uses TRBV5-4 and TRBJ2-3; 8 nucleotides line up with TRBD2. The J segment lost 3 bases and the V segment lost 5 bases, leaving 14 bases of the junction unmatched. The V gene's germline CDR1 is SGHNT and CDR2 YYREEE (reference sequence). There are 17 residues in the CDR3.

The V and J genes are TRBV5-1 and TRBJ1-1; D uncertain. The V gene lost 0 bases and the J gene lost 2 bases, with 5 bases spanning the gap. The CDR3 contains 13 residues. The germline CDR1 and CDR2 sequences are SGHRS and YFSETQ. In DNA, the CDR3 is TGCGCCAGCAGCTTGGAGGTTAACACTGAAGCTTTCTTT. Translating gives CASSLEVNTEAFF.

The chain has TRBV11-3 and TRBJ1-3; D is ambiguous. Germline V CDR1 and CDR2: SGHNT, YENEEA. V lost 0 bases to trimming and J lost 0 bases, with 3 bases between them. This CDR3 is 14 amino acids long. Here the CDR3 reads CASSLDNSGNTIYF. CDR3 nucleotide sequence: TGTGCCAGCAGCTTAGATAACTCTGGAAACACCATATATTTT.

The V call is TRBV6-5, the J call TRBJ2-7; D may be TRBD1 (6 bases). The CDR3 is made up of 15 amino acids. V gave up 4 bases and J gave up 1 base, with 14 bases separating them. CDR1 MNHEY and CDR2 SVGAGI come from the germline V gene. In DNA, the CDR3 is TGTGCCAGCAGTTTACGGGCAGGGGAGTCCTACGAGCAGTACTTC. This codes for CASSLRAGESYEQYF.

This CDR3 is CSVSQGDYGYTF. For the CDR3, the DNA is TGCAGCGTTTCCCAGGGGGACTATGGCTACACCTTC. The V and J genes are TRBV29-1 and TRBJ1-2; 7 positions agree with TRBD1. The V segment lost 5 bases and the J segment 3 bases; nucleotides outside the gene matches: 3. The length of the CDR3 is 12 residues. Germline CDR1 SQVTM, CDR2 ANQGSEA.

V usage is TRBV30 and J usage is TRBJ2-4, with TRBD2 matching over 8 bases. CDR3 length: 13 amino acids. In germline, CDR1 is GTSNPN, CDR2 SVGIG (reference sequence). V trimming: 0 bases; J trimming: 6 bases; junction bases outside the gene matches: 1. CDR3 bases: TGTGCCTGGAGTGTGGGACTAGGAAACATTCAGTACTTC. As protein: CAWSVGLGNIQYF.

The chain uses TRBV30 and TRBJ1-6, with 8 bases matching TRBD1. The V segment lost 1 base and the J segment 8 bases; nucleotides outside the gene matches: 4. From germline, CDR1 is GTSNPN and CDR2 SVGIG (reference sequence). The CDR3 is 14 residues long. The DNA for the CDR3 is TGTGCCTGGAGTGCCGGGACAGGCGATTCACCCCTCCACTTT. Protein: CAWSAGTGDSPLHF. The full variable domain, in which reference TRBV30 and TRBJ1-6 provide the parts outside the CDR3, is SQTIHQWPATLVQPVGSPLSLECTVEGTSNPNLYWYRQAAGRGLQLLFYSVGIGQISSEVPQNLSASRPQDRQFILSSKKLLLSDSGFYLCAWSAGTGDSPLHFGNGTRLTVT.